What follows are 2 T cell receptor beta chains derived from one specimen sequenced in a study of response to subunit inactivated influenza vaccine. TCRdb re-derived calls from the RT-PCR reads in MiXCR, one entry per CDR3 protein. There are hundreds of thousands of distinct CDR3 sequences in the sample; 10% to 12% occur only once, and roughly 9.6% lies in the top ten. This same sample was also part of a study on T cells expressing NK-cell markers. That investigation notes: 5'RACE template switching with UMIs generated TCR beta cDNA.

Sequenced material: PBMCs from blood, taken on the day of vaccination. The receptors here all came from a man aged 50-60 years who received an inactivated influenza vaccine.

This clonotype was seen at least ten times. V is TRBV5-1 and J is TRBJ2-1; D remains unclear. In germline, CDR1 is SGHRS, CDR2 YFSETQ. The CDR3 is 14 residues long. V dropped 4 bases and J dropped 5 bases, with 13 bases sitting between them. The CDR3 sequence is CASSPSSLNNEQFF. The CDR3 nucleotides are TGCGCCAGCAGCCCTTCCTCGCTAAACAATGAGCAGTTCTTC.

This clonotype was seen a handful of times. The chain carries TRBV28 and TRBJ1-5; D remains unclear. The germline V and J ends were trimmed by 6 bases and 7 bases, with 19 bases remaining between them. CDR1 MDHEN and CDR2 SYDVKM come from the germline V gene. This CDR3 spans 15 amino acids. The CDR3 reads CASRVGGLGGQPQHF. CDR3 DNA sequence: TGTGCCAGCAGGGTAGGAGGACTAGGAGGGCAGCCCCAGCATTTT.